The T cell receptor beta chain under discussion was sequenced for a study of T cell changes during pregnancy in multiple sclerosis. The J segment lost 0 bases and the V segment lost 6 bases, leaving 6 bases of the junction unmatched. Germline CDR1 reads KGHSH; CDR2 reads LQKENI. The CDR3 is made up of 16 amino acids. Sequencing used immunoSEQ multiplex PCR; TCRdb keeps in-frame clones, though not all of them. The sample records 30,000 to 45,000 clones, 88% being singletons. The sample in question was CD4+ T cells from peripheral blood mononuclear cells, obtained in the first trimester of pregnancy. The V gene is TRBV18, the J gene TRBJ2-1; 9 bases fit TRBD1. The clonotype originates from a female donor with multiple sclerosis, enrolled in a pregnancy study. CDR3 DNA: TGTGCCAGCTCCACAGGGGGCCCTCTCTCCTACAATGAGCAGTTCTTC. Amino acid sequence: CASSTGGPLSYNEQFF.